These 27 T cell receptor beta chains were sequenced from one sample in a study of T cell changes during pregnancy in multiple sclerosis. Only in-frame clones appear in the TCRdb table, and some are missing; sequencing was by immunoSEQ multiplex PCR. The sample shows about 89,000 clones, 94% of them seen only once. The source was peripheral blood, collected after pregnancy. The receptors shown here come from a female donor in good health, enrolled as a control in a pregnancy study.

The chain links TRBV7-2 to TRBJ2-5; 7 bases map to TRBD1. The CDR3 spans 14 residues. The J segment lost 5 bases and the V segment lost 4 bases, leaving 7 bases of the junction unmatched. CDR1 SGHTA and CDR2 FQGNSA come from the germline V gene. The CDR3 bases are TGTGCCAGCAGCTCTAGACAGGGTTGGGAGACCCAGTACTTC. This gives the protein CASSSRQGWETQYF.

The chain uses TRBV21-1 and TRBJ2-5; TRBD2, the table's D call, was not compared with the DNA. TRBV21-1 is a documented pseudogene. This CDR3 is 16 amino acids long. The CDR3 DNA reads TGTGCCAGCAGCAAAGCGGGGGGACTAGCGGGAGAGCCCCAGTACTTC. Protein: CASSKAGGLAGEPQYF.

The chain carries TRBV11-1 and TRBJ1-4, with a tentative D call TRBD1 (5 bases). The CDR3 is made up of 17 amino acids. Trimming pared 1 base from V and 6 bases from J, leaving 18 bases between. Germline CDR1 is SGHAT and CDR2 is FQDESV (reference sequence). The CDR3 DNA reads TGTGCCAGCAGCTTAGTAGGCGCGGGACGGAGTTATGAAAAACTGTTTTTT. Translated: CASSLVGAGRSYEKLFF.

The rearrangement joins TRBV5-4 to TRBJ2-1; no clear D. Germline V gives CDR1 SGHNT, CDR2 YYREEE (reference sequence). The CDR3 totals 13 residues. V lost 4 bases to trimming and J lost 10 bases, with 15 bases between them. The CDR3 bases are TGTGCCAGCAGCCCTGACACCCGCCGGGAGCAGTTCTTC. Translated, it gives CASSPDTRREQFF. Variable domain in full (rest from reference TRBV5-4 and TRBJ2-1): ETGVTQSPTHLIKTRGQQVTLRCSSQSGHNTVSWYQQALGQGPQFIFQYYREEENGRGNFPPRFSGLQFPNYSSELNVNALELDDSALYLCASSPDTRREQFFGPGTRLTVL.

The chain joins TRBV11-2 to TRBJ2-2, with a tentative D call TRBD1 (6 bases). There are 13 residues in the CDR3. CDR1 and CDR2 from the germline V gene are SGHAT and FQNNGV. Trimming stripped 6 bases from V and 6 bases from J, with 11 bases between. The CDR3 region has the DNA TGTGCCAGCAGGACCGAGGGGGCCGGGGAGCTGTTTTTT. Protein product: CASRTEGAGELFF.

The V and J genes are TRBV13 and TRBJ1-5, with TRBD1 matching over 8 bases. CDR1 PRHDT and CDR2 FYEKMQ come from the germline V gene (reference sequence). Trimming cost V 5 bases and J 5 bases; bases outside gene matches: 2. This CDR3 contains 13 residues. The CDR3 reads CASSQDRDQPQHF. For the CDR3, the DNA is TGTGCCAGCAGCCAGGACAGGGATCAGCCCCAGCATTTT. Together with reference TRBV13 and TRBJ1-5, the CDR3 gives the full variable domain: AAGVIQSPRHLIKEKRETATLKCYPIPRHDTVYWYQQGPGQDPQFLISFYEKMQSDKGSIPDRFSAQQFSDYHSELNMSSLELGDSALYFCASSQDRDQPQHFGDGTRLSIL.

The genes are TRBV5-1 and TRBJ2-1, with 9 positions matching TRBD2. The CDR3 covers 15 residues. The germline CDR1 and CDR2 sequences are SGHRS and YFSETQ. Trimming at V came to 0 bases and at J to 5 bases, leaving 3 bases not matched to a gene. CDR3 sequence (DNA): TGCGCCAGCAGCTTGGGGTCTAGCGGGGACAATGAGCAGTTCTTC. Protein: CASSLGSSGDNEQFF. Based on the CDR3 plus reference TRBV5-1 and TRBJ2-1, the full variable domain is KAGVTQTPRYLIKTRGQQVTLSCSPISGHRSVSWYQQTPGQGLQFLFEYFSETQRNKGNFPGRFSGRQFSNSRSEMNVSTLELGDSALYLCASSLGSSGDNEQFFGPGTRLTVL.

CDR3 loop: CASSLGTSGARADTQYF. The CDR3 nucleotides read TGCGCCAGCAGCTTGGGGACTAGCGGCGCTCGGGCAGATACGCAGTATTTT. The gene calls are TRBV5-1 and TRBJ2-3, with TRBD2 matching 10 bases. This CDR3 spans 17 amino acids. Germline V gene sequence: CDR1 SGHRS, CDR2 YFSETQ. Unmatched junction bases numbered 8, after V lost 0 bases and J lost 4 bases.

This sequence joins TRBV28 and TRBJ2-1, with a tentative D call TRBD2 (5 bases). Germline lookup yields CDR1 MDHEN and CDR2 SYDVKM. The CDR3 consists of 14 residues. V was cut by 1 base and J by 13 bases, with 17 bases left in between. The CDR3 coding sequence is TGTGCCAGCAGTTTATACGGGGTTCTTCAATATCAGTTCTTC. Protein sequence: CASSLYGVLQYQFF.

The rearrangement links TRBV11-1 to TRBJ1-1, with D tentatively TRBD1 (6 bases). The CDR3 consists of 13 residues. Deletions cut 3 bases from V and 11 bases from J, with 16 bases between. The germline V gene has CDR1 SGHAT and CDR2 FQDESV (reference sequence). This CDR3 is CASSLSQGREAFF. DNA of the CDR3: TGTGCCAGCAGCTTGAGCCAGGGGAGGGAGGCTTTCTTT.

The chain joins TRBV7-6 to TRBJ2-2; possible D gene TRBD2, 6 bases. The CDR3 has 18 amino acids. Germline V gives CDR1 SGHVS, CDR2 FNYEAQ. V dropped 5 bases and J dropped 5 bases, with 24 bases sitting between them. The chain's CDR3 is CASSPLPPGGAGTGELFF. In nucleotides, the CDR3 is TGTGCCAGCAGCCCGTTACCCCCCGGCGGGGCGGGGACCGGGGAGCTGTTTTTT.

This chain links TRBV18 with TRBJ2-3; 11 nucleotides line up with TRBD1. Germline V gene lookup returns CDR1 KGHSH and CDR2 LQKENI. The CDR3 loop spans 17 amino acids. After removal of 1 base from V and 4 bases from J, the junction contained 7 bases not matched to a gene. The CDR3 is CASSPLGTGGTSDTQYF. As DNA, the CDR3 is TGTGCCAGCTCACCACTTGGGACAGGGGGAACGTCAGATACGCAGTATTTT.

The chain has TRBV4-2 and TRBJ2-7; D is possibly TRBD2 (6 bases). The ends were cut back, 3 bases at V and 3 bases at J, with 15 bases in the middle. The CDR3 loop spans 15 amino acids. Germline V CDR1 and CDR2: LGHNA, YNFKEQ. In DNA form, the CDR3 reads TGTGCCAGCAGCCACCGGGACTCCCCCGTCTACGAGCAGTACTTC. Amino acids: CASSHRDSPVYEQYF.

The J gene is TRBJ1-1, the V gene TRBV6-5; 7 positions match TRBD1. The junction had 3 bases not matched to a gene; V was cut back by 8 bases and J by 0 bases. The germline gives CDR1 MNHEY, CDR2 SVGAGI. The CDR3 contains 13 residues. The CDR3 here is CASLDRVNTEAFF. In nucleotides, the CDR3 is TGTGCCAGCCTAGACAGGGTGAACACTGAAGCTTTCTTT.

This clone has just a few counts. This rearrangement joins TRBV13 to TRBJ1-1; maybe TRBD1 (5 bases). Trimming stripped 1 base from V and 8 bases from J, with 14 bases between. Germline values: CDR1 PRHDT, CDR2 FYEKMQ (reference sequence). This CDR3 has 14 residues. The CDR3 is CASSLERTPWEAFF. CDR3 in DNA: TGTGCCAGCAGCTTAGAAAGGACACCCTGGGAAGCTTTCTTT.

J is TRBJ2-1 and V is TRBV6-5; possibly TRBD2 for D (5 bases). Germline loops: CDR1 MNHEY, CDR2 SVGAGI. The CDR3 is 15 residues long. V was clipped by 0 bases and J by 7 bases, with 13 bases between them. The CDR3 DNA is TGTGCCAGCAGTTACTCCCTAGCCTGGAAGAATGAGCAGTTCTTC. Translated: CASSYSLAWKNEQFF.

V and J are TRBV27 and TRBJ2-7; 10 nucleotides match TRBD2. The CDR3 length is 17 residues. The germline V gene has CDR1 MNHEY and CDR2 SMNVEV (reference sequence). The V and J ends lost 4 bases and 4 bases, in that order; junction bases with no gene match: 13. The CDR3 protein is CASSSIGTSESLYEQYF. The DNA for the CDR3 is TGTGCCAGCAGTTCAATCGGGACTAGCGAATCCTTGTACGAGCAGTACTTC.

V is TRBV4-2 and J is TRBJ1-1; D uncertain. V dropped 1 base and J dropped 0 bases, with 6 bases sitting between them. Germline values: CDR1 LGHNA, CDR2 YNFKEQ. CDR3 length: 14 residues. In nucleotides, the CDR3 is TGTGCCAGCAGCCAAGCCGTCCTGAACACTGAAGCTTTCTTT. Its translation: CASSQAVLNTEAFF.

This clone appeared once. The chain uses TRBV2 and TRBJ1-4; 7 positions match TRBD1. J lost 0 bases, V lost 7 bases, and 14 bases had no gene match. CDR3 length equals 18 residues. Germline values: CDR1 SNHLY, CDR2 FYNNEI. CDR3 residues: CASKLVRDSGSTNEKLFF. The CDR3 DNA reads as TGTGCCAGCAAGTTAGTTCGGGACAGTGGCTCAACTAATGAAAAACTGTTTTTT.

The V gene is TRBV27, the J gene TRBJ2-2, with 8 bases that match TRBD1. The germline CDR1 and CDR2 sequences are MNHEY and SMNVEV (reference sequence). CDR3 length: 16 amino acids. After removal of 6 bases from V and 5 bases from J, the junction contained 11 bases not matched to a gene. CDR3 in DNA: TGTGCCAGCAGGGATGTTAGGCAGGGGGCGACCGGGGAGCTGTTTTTT. Its translation: CASRDVRQGATGELFF.

This chain uses TRBV7-9 with TRBJ2-1, with TRBD2 matching 7 bases. Germline trimming cut 1 base from V and 2 bases from J; bases unmatched to any gene: 5. Germline V CDR1 and CDR2: SEHNR, FQNEAQ (reference sequence). The CDR3 is made up of 16 amino acids. The CDR3 here is CASSLGREYPYNEQFF. CDR3 nucleotides: TGTGCCAGCAGCTTAGGGCGGGAGTATCCCTACAATGAGCAGTTCTTC.

V usage is TRBV28 and J usage is TRBJ2-6, with D possibly matching TRBD2 (6 bases). CDR3 length equals 16 residues. V lost 4 bases to trimming and J lost 2 bases, with 12 bases between them. Germline CDR1 and CDR2: MDHEN and SYDVKM. The CDR3 DNA sequence: TGTGCCAGCAGTTCGGGGGTCCCGGCTGGGGCCAACGTCCTGACTTTC. Residues: CASSSGVPAGANVLTF. The complete variable domain, with remaining parts taken from reference TRBV28 and TRBJ2-6, reads DVKVTQSSRYLVKRTGEKVFLECVQDMDHENMFWYRQDPGLGLRLIYFSYDVKMKEKGDIPEGYSVSREKKERFSLILESASTNQTSMYLCASSSGVPAGANVLTFGAGSRLTVL.

V usage is TRBV6-5 and J usage is TRBJ2-3; possibly TRBD2 for D (5 bases). The CDR3 totals 13 residues. Germline-derived CDR1 and CDR2 are MNHEY and SVGAGI. Trimming left V 8 bases short and J 2 bases short, with 11 bases between. The CDR3 DNA reads TGTGCCAGCCGCGCGGACTTCACAGATACGCAGTATTTT. This translates into CASRADFTDTQYF.

The chain uses TRBV27 and TRBJ2-2, with D perhaps TRBD1 (5 bases). CDR1 is MNHEY and CDR2 is SMNVEV in the germline V gene (reference sequence). The CDR3 has 13 residues. Deletions cut 2 bases from V and 6 bases from J, with 7 bases between. The CDR3 loop is CASSLQGAGELFF. In DNA, the CDR3 is TGTGCCAGCAGTTTACAAGGGGCCGGGGAGCTGTTTTTT.

This clone was counted a single time. The V call is TRBV25-1, the J call TRBJ2-7; D remains unclear. Germline loops: CDR1 MGHDK, CDR2 SYGVNS. CDR3 length equals 11 residues. V lost 6 bases, J lost 0 bases, and 3 bases lay in between. CDR3 sequence (DNA): TGTGCCAGCAGCAGCTCCTACGAGCAGTACTTC. It yields the protein CASSSSYEQYF.

The V call is TRBV5-6, the J call TRBJ1-2; 9 bases match TRBD1. CDR3 length: 14 amino acids. The V gene end was trimmed by 4 bases and the J gene end by 8 bases; junction bases not matched to a gene: 9. Germline V gene lookup returns CDR1 SGHDT and CDR2 YYEEEE. In DNA, the CDR3 is TGTGCCAGCAGCCCGACAGGGGGAAGTCGCGGCTACACCTTC. Its protein product is CASSPTGGSRGYTF.

The chain joins TRBV5-6 to TRBJ2-7, with D tentatively TRBD1 (6 bases). This CDR3 has 15 amino acids. The germline V gene encodes CDR1 SGHDT and CDR2 YYEEEE. Trimming took off 2 bases at V and 7 bases at J, with 19 bases between the two ends. In DNA, the CDR3 is TGTGCCAGCAGCTTCCTCCGGGACATCCCCTCTGAGCAGTACTTC. Its translation: CASSFLRDIPSEQYF.